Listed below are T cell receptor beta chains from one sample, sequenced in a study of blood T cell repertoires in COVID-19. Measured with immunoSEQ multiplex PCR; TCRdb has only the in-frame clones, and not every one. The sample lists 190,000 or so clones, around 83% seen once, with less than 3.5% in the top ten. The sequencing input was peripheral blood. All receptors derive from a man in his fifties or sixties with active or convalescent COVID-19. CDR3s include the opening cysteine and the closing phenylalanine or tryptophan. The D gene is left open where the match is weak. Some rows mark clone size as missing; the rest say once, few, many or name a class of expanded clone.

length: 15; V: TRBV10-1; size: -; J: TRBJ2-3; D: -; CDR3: CASSESGHPTDTQYF; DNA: TGCGCCAGCAGTGAGTCGGGACACCCCACAGATACGCAGTATTTT
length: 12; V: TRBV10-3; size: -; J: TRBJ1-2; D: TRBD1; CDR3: CAISGDSYGYTF; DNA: TGTGCCATCAGTGGGGACAGCTATGGCTACACCTTC
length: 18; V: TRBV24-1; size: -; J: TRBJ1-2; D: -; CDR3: CATSDRPLPAGTNYGYTF; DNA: TGTGCCACCAGTGACCGCCCTCTACCGGCAGGAACAAACTATGGCTACACCTTC
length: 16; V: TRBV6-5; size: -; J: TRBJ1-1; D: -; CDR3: CASSYGTPNMNTEAFF; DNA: TGTGCCAGCAGTTACGGGACACCAAACATGAACACTGAAGCTTTCTTT
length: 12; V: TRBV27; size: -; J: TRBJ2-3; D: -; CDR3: CASRPSRDTQYF; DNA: TGTGCCAGCAGGCCATCGAGGGATACGCAGTATTTT
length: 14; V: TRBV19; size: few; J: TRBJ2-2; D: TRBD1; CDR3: CASTWTGGTGELFF; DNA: TGTGCCAGTACCTGGACAGGGGGCACCGGGGAGCTGTTTTTT
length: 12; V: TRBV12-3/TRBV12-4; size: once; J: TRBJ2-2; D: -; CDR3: CASRPEVGELFF; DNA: TGTGCCAGCAGACCTGAGGTCGGGGAGCTGTTTTTT
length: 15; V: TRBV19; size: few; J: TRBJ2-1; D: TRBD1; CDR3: CASSISRGFGNEQFF; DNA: TGTGCCAGTAGTATAAGCAGGGGGTTTGGCAATGAGCAGTTCTTC
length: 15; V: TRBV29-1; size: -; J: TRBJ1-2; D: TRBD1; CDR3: CSVETSGGAYYGYTF; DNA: TGCAGCGTTGAGACTTCAGGGGGCGCATACTATGGCTACACCTTC
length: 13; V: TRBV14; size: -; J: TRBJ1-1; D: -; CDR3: CASSSRDYTEAFF; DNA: TGTGCCAGCAGCTCCCGGGACTACACTGAAGCTTTCTTT
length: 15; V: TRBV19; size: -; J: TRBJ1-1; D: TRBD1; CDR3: CASRLQGAPGTEAFF; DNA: TGTGCCAGTAGACTACAGGGGGCGCCGGGCACTGAAGCTTTCTTT
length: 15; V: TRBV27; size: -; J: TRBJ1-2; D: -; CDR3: CASSLQGRMAYGYTF; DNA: TGTGCCAGCAGTTTACAGGGGCGCATGGCCTATGGCTACACCTTC
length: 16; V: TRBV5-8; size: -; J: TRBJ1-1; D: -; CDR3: CASSLVGRGRNTEAFF; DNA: TGTGCCAGCAGCTTGGTGGGTAGGGGGAGGAACACTGAAGCTTTCTTT
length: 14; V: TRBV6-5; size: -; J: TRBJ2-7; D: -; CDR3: CASSPTRGRNEQYF; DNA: TGTGCCAGCAGTCCCACCAGGGGTCGGAACGAGCAGTACTTC
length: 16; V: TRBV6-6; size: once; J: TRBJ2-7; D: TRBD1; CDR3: CASSPRGGQGAGEQYF; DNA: TGTGCCAGCAGTCCCCGGGGGGGACAGGGGGCGGGAGAGCAGTACTTC
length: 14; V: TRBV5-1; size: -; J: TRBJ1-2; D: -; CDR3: CASSPLGGPGTYTF; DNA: TGCGCCAGCAGCCCCCTCGGGGGGCCGGGCACCTACACCTTC
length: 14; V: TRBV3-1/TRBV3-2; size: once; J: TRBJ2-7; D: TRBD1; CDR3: CASSQGTGAYEQYF; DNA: TGTGCCAGCAGCCAAGGGACAGGGGCCTACGAGCAGTACTTC
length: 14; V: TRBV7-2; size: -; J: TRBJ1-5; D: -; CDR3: CASSLANRDQPQHF; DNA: TGTGCCAGCAGCTTAGCGAACAGGGATCAGCCCCAGCATTTT
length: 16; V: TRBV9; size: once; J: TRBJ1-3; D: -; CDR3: CASSVGTDPSGNTIYF; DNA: TGTGCCAGCAGCGTTGGGACTGATCCCTCTGGAAACACCATATATTTT
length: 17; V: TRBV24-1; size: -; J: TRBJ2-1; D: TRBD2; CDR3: CATSDSPGTSGRNEQFF; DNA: TGTGCCACCAGTGACTCCCCCGGGACTAGCGGGAGGAATGAGCAGTTCTTC
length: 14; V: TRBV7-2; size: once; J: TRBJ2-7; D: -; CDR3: CASSLAARGYEQYF; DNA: TGTGCCAGCAGCTTAGCCGCCAGGGGCTACGAGCAGTACTTC
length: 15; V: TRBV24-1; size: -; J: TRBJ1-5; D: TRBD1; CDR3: CATSDGTGGNQPQHF; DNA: TGTGCCACCAGTGACGGGACAGGGGGCAATCAGCCCCAGCATTTT
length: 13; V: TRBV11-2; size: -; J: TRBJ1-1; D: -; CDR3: CASSPIWASEAFF; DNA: TGTGCCAGCAGTCCCATCTGGGCCTCTGAAGCTTTCTTT
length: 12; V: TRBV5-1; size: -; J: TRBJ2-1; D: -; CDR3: CASSFVGDEQFF; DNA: TGCGCCAGCAGCTTCGTGGGAGATGAGCAGTTCTTC